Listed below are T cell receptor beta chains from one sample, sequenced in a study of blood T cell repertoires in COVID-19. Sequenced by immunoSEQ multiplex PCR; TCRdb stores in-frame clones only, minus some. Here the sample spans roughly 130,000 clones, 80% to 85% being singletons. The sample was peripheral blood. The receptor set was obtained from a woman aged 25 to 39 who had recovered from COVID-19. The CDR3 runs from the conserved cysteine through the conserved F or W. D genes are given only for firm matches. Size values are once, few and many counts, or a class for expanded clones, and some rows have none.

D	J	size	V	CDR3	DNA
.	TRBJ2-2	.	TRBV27	CASSFREGGELFF	TGTGCCAGCAGTTTCCGTGAGGGCGGGGAGCTGTTTTTT
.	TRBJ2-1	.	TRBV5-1	CASSSLATYNEQFF	TGCGCCAGCAGCTCCCTAGCGACATACAATGAGCAGTTCTTC
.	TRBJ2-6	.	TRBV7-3	CASSLMGMGGAPGGANVLTF	TGTGCCAGCAGCTTAATGGGGATGGGGGGAGCCCCCGGTGGGGCCAACGTCCTGACTTTC
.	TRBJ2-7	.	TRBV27	CASSRTTAGYEQYF	TGTGCCAGCAGCCGCACCACCGCGGGGTACGAGCAGTACTTC
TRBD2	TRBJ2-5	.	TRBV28	CASRTGGGTQYF	TGTGCCAGCAGGACCGGGGGGGGGACCCAGTACTTC
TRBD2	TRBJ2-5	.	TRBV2	CASQLAGEGETQYF	TGTGCCAGCCAACTAGCGGGGGAGGGCGAGACCCAGTACTTC
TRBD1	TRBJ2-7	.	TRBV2	CASKGAGTSYEQYF	TGTGCCAGCAAGGGGGCAGGAACTTCCTACGAGCAGTACTTC
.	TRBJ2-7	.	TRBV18	CASSLSLAGTGENPIYEQYF	TGTGCCAGCTCACTTTCGCTAGCGGGGACAGGAGAGAATCCCATCTACGAGCAGTACTTC
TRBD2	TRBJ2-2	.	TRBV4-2	CASSQVPAGGYTGELFF	TGTGCCAGCAGCCAAGTACCAGCGGGGGGCTACACCGGGGAGCTGTTTTTT
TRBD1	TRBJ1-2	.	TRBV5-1	CASSLGTGAWDGYTF	TGCGCCAGCAGCTTGGGGACAGGGGCTTGGGATGGCTACACCTTC
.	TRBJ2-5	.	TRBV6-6	CASSFGTAQETQYF	TGTGCCAGCAGTTTCGGGACTGCTCAAGAGACCCAGTACTTC
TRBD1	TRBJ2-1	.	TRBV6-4	CASSDSAQGARGEQFF	TGTGCCAGCAGTGACTCAGCCCAGGGGGCGCGAGGTGAGCAGTTCTTC
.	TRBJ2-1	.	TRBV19	CATQDRGYYNEQFF	TGTGCCACACAAGACAGAGGATACTACAATGAGCAGTTCTTC
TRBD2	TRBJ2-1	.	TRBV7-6	CASSPLGLAGGNEQFF	TGTGCCAGCAGCCCACTCGGACTAGCGGGGGGGAATGAGCAGTTCTTC
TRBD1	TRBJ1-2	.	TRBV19	CASSSGGQGDYGYTF	TGTGCCAGTAGCTCGGGCGGACAGGGCGATTATGGCTACACCTTC
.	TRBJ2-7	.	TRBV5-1	CASTASTGEFYEQYF	TGCGCCAGCACAGCATCAACGGGAGAGTTTTACGAGCAGTACTTC
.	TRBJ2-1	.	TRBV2	CASSVAGNDEQFF	TGTGCCAGCAGTGTGGCGGGGAACGATGAGCAGTTCTTC
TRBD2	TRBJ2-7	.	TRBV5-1	CASSPGTSDSYEQYF	TGCGCCAGCAGCCCCGGGACTAGCGATTCCTACGAGCAGTACTTC
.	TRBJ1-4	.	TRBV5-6	CASSSWGSSEKLFF	TGTGCCAGCAGCTCATGGGGCTCGAGTGAAAAACTGTTTTTT
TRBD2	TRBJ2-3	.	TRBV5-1	CASSLLAGGALTDTQYF	TGCGCCAGCAGCTTACTAGCGGGGGGGGCCCTCACAGATACGCAGTATTTT
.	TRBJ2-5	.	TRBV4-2	CASSQDSAYKEETQYF	TGTGCCAGCAGCCAAGATAGCGCTTATAAGGAAGAGACCCAGTACTTC
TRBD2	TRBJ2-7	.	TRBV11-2	CASSYRLKLAGSYEQYF	TGTGCCAGCAGCTACAGACTAAAACTAGCGGGGTCCTACGAGCAGTACTTC
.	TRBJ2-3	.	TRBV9	CASSPDAAGTDTQYF	TGTGCCAGCAGCCCCGACGCGGCGGGCACAGATACGCAGTATTTT
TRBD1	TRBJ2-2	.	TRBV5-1	CASSYRTGTGELFF	TGCGCCAGCAGCTACCGGACAGGGACCGGGGAGCTGTTTTTT
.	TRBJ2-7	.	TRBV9	CASGASESEQYF	TGTGCCAGCGGGGCCTCCGAGAGCGAGCAGTACTTC
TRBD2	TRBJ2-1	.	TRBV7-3	CASSKSSVRREEQFF	TGTGCCAGCAGCAAATCTAGTGTTAGGCGGGAGGAGCAGTTCTTC
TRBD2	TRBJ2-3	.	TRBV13	CASGLAGADTQYF	TGTGCCAGCGGACTAGCGGGAGCAGATACGCAGTATTTT
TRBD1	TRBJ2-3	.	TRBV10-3	CAISLTGVSTDTQYF	TGTGCCATCAGCCTAACAGGGGTCAGCACAGATACGCAGTATTTT
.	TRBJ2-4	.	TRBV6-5	CASSPEPGVVNIQYF	TGTGCCAGCAGCCCGGAACCGGGGGTGGTAAACATTCAGTACTTC
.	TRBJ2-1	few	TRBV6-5	CASSMTTYNEQFF	TGTGCCAGCAGTATGACTACATACAATGAGCAGTTCTTC
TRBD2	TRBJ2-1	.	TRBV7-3	CASSLTPGLAQGGQFF	TGTGCCAGCAGCTTAACCCCGGGACTAGCTCAGGGGGGGCAGTTCTTC
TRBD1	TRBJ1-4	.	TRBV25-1	CASSEGGQGTVKLFF	TGTGCCAGCAGTGAAGGGGGACAGGGGACGGTAAAACTGTTTTTT
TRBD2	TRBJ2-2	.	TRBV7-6	CASSLPKRETGELFF	TGTGCCAGCAGCTTACCCAAGCGGGAGACCGGGGAGCTGTTTTTT
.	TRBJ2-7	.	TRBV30	CPLSEATNSYEQYF	TGCCCTTTGTCCGAGGCAACAAACTCCTACGAGCAGTACTTC
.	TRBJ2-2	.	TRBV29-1	CSVAGSLNTGELFF	TGCAGCGTTGCAGGGTCCCTTAACACCGGGGAGCTGTTTTTT
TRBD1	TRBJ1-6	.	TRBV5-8	CASSRGQGLNSPLHF	TGTGCCAGCAGCAGGGGACAGGGGCTTAATTCACCCCTCCACTTT
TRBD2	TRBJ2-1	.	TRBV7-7	CASSFTSGGNNEQFF	TGTGCTAGCAGCTTTACTAGCGGGGGGAACAATGAGCAGTTCTTC
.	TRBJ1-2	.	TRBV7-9	CASSLGTTKNYGYTF	TGTGCCAGCAGCTTAGGGACAACCAAAAACTATGGCTACACCTTC
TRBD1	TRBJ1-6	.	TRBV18	CASSPLGSGQINSPLHF	TGTGCCAGCTCACCACTCGGTTCGGGACAGATTAATTCACCCCTCCACTTT
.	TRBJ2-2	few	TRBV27	CASSSSRTLATGELFF	TGTGCCAGCAGTTCCTCGAGGACTTTGGCTACCGGGGAGCTGTTTTTT